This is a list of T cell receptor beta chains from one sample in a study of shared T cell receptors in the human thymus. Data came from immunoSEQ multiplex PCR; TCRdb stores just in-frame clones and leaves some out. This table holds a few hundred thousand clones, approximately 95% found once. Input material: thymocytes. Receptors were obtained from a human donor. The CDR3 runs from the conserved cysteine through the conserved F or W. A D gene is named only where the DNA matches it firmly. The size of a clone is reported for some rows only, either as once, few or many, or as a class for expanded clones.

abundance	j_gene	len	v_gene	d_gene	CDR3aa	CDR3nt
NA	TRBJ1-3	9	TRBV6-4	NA	CGSRNTIYF	TGTGGGAGTCGAAACACCATATATTTT
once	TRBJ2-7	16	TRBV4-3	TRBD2	CASSHRTSGGGKEQYF	TGCGCCAGCAGCCACCGGACTAGCGGGGGGGGCAAAGAGCAGTACTTC
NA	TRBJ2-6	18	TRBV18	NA	CASSLELVPTSGANVLTF	TGTGCCAGCTCCCTCGAGCTCGTGCCCACCTCTGGGGCCAACGTCCTGACTTTC
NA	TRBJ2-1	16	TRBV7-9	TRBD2	CASSLTSGRRVDEQFF	TGTGCCAGCAGCCTAACTAGCGGGAGGCGGGTGGATGAGCAGTTCTTC
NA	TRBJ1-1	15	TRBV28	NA	CASSPRVALDTEAFF	TGTGCCAGCAGTCCCAGGGTGGCCTTGGACACTGAAGCTTTCTTT
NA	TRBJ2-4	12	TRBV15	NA	CATSRVENIQYF	TGTGCCACCAGCAGAGTGGAGAACATTCAGTACTTC
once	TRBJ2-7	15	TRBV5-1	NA	CASSFNSGLGNEQYF	TGCGCCAGCAGCTTTAACTCGGGTCTCGGGAACGAGCAGTACTTC
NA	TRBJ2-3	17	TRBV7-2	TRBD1	CASSLEQGRVGTDTQYF	TGTGCCAGCAGCTTAGAACAGGGGCGGGTGGGCACAGATACGCAGTATTTT
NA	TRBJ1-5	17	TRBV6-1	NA	CASSEANGGGSNQPQHF	TGTGCCAGCAGTGAAGCGAACGGGGGGGGAAGCAATCAGCCCCAGCATTTT
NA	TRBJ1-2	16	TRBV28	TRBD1	CASSLRGGPSNYGYTF	TGTGCCAGCAGTTTACGAGGGGGCCCTTCGAACTATGGCTACACCTTC
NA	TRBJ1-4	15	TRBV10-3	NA	CAISEEERLGEKLFF	TGTGCCATCAGTGAAGAGGAGCGGCTCGGGGAAAAACTGTTTTTT
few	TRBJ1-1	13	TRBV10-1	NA	CASRPDDDTEAFF	TGCGCCAGCCGGCCGGACGATGACACTGAAGCTTTCTTT
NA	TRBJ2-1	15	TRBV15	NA	CATSREILPIHEQFF	TGTGCCACCAGCAGAGAAATCCTCCCTATCCATGAGCAGTTCTTC
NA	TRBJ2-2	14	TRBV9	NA	CASSVNSQTGELFF	TGTGCCAGCAGCGTAAACAGCCAAACCGGGGAGCTGTTTTTT
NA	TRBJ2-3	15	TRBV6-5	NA	CASSYDSASTDTQYF	TGTGCCAGCAGTTACGACTCAGCGAGCACAGATACGCAGTATTTT
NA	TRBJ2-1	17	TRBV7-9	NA	CASSVVVPIYSYNEQFF	TGTGCCAGCAGCGTCGTGGTTCCCATTTACTCCTACAATGAGCAGTTCTTC
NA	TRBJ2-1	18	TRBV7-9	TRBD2	CASSLLRHLAEPYNEQFF	TGTGCCAGCAGCCTACTTAGACACCTAGCGGAACCCTACAATGAGCAGTTCTTC
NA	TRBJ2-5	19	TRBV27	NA	CASSLEGGNREAPQETQYF	TGTGCCAGCAGTTTAGAGGGGGGAAATCGGGAGGCTCCTCAAGAGACCCAGTACTTC
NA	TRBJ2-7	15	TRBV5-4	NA	CASSLTVSSSYEQYF	TGTGCCAGCAGCCTCACAGTTTCAAGCTCCTACGAGCAGTACTTC
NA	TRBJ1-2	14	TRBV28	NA	CASTPRGGLGGYTF	TGTGCCAGCACCCCCCGGGGAGGGCTAGGAGGCTACACCTTC
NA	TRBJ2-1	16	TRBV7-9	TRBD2	CASSLAPGGAYNEQFF	TGTGCCAGCAGCTTAGCCCCCGGGGGGGCCTACAATGAGCAGTTCTTC
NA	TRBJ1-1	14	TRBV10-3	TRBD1	CAHANGTGDTEAFF	TGTGCGCATGCTAACGGGACAGGGGACACTGAAGCTTTCTTT